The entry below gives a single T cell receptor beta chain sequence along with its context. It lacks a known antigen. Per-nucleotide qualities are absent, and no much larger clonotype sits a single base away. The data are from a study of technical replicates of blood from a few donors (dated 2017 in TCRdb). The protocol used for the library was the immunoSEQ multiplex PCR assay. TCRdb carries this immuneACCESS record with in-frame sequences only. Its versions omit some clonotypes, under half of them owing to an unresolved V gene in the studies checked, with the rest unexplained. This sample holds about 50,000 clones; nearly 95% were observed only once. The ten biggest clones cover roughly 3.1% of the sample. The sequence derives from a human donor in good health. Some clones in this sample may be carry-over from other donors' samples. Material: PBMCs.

The nucleotide sequence reads as follows: TGTGCTAGTGGTTTGACGGGGGGAATGCAGTACTTC. Its protein is CASGLTGGMQYF. In this chain, TRBV12-5 is recombined with TRBJ2-7; TRBD2 lines up with 7 middle nucleotides. The CDR3 goes from the cysteine to the phenylalanine over 12 residues. Just the 36-base CDR3 DNA is kept, in frame starting at base 1. Compared with germline, V lacks 2 bases and J lacks 9 bases; bases without a gene match: 4. Based on the germline V gene, the CDR1 and CDR2 sequences are LGHNT and FRNRAP.